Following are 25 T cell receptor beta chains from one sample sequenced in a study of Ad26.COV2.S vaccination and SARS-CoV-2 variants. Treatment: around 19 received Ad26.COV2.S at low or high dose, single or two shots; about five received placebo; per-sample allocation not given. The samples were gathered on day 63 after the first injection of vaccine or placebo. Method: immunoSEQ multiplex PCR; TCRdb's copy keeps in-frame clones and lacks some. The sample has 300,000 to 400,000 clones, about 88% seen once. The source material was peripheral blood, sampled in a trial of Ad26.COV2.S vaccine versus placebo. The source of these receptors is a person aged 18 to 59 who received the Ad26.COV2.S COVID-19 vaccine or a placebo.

The CDR3 DNA follows: TGTGCCAGCGTAGAACAGGGGGCGCACGCGACGCCCCAGCATTTT. This translates into CASVEQGAHATPQHF. V usage is TRBV6-6 and J usage is TRBJ1-5, with 9 bases aligning to TRBD1. The V gene's germline CDR1 is MNHNY and CDR2 SVGAGI (reference sequence). The CDR3 totals 15 residues. The J segment lost 9 bases and the V segment lost 8 bases, leaving 14 bases of the junction unmatched.

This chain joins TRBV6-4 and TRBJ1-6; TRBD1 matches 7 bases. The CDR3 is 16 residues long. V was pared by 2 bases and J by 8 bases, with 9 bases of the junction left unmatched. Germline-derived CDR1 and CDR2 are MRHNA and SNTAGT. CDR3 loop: CASSDKGGDSDSPLHF. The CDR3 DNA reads TGTGCCAGCAGTGACAAGGGTGGGGACAGCGATTCACCCCTCCACTTT.

CDR3 nucleotides: TGTGCCAGCAGTCCCGATTGGGGAAGGGATTCACCCCTCCACTTT. It encodes CASSPDWGRDSPLHF. V usage is TRBV6-5 and J usage is TRBJ1-6, with unresolved D. The CDR3 is made up of 15 amino acids. The ends were cut back, 5 bases at V and 8 bases at J, with 16 bases in the middle. The germline V gene has CDR1 MNHEY and CDR2 SVGAGI.

The CDR3 DNA reads TGTGCCAGCAGCCACGGGGGAATCTACGAGCAGTACTTC. Translating gives CASSHGGIYEQYF. This sequence joins TRBV4-2 and TRBJ2-7; D might be TRBD2 (6 bases). CDR1 is LGHNA and CDR2 is YNFKEQ in the germline V gene. V was shortened by 3 bases and J by 3 bases, with 9 bases between the two germline ends. This CDR3 region has 13 residues.

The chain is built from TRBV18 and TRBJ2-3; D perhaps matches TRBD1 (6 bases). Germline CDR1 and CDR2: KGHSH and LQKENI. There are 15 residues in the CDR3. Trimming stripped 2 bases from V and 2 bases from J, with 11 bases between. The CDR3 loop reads CASSPKDRTTDTQYF. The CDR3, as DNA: TGTGCCAGCTCACCAAAGGACAGAACCACAGATACGCAGTATTTT.

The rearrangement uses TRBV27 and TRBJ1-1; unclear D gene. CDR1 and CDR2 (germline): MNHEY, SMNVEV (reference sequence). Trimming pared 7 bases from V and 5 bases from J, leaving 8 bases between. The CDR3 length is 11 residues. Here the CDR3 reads CASILGTEAFF. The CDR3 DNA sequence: TGTGCCAGCATTCTGGGGACTGAAGCTTTCTTT.

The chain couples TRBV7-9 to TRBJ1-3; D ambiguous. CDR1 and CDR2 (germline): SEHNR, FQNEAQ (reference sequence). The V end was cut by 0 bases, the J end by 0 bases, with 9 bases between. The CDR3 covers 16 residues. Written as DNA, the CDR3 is TGTGCCAGCAGCTTAGCAGGGAGACCCTCTGGAAACACCATATATTTT. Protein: CASSLAGRPSGNTIYF.

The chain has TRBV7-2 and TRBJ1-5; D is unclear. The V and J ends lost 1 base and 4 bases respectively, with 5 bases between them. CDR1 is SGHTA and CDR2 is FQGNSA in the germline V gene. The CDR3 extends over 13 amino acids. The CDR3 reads CASSLDGNQPQHF. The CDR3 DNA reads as TGTGCCAGCAGCTTAGATGGAAATCAGCCCCAGCATTTT. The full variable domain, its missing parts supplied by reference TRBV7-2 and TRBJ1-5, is GAGVSQSPSNKVTEKGKDVELRCDPISGHTALYWYRQSLGQGLEFLIYFQGNSAPDKSGLPSDRFSAERTGGSVSTLTIQRTQQEDSAVYLCASSLDGNQPQHFGDGTRLSIL.

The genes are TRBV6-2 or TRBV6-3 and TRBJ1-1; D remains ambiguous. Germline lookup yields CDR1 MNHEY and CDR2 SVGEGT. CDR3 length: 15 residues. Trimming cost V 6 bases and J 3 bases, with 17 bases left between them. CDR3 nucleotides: TGTGCCAGCAGCAGCGATCCCCGGGATTACACTGAAGCTTTCTTT. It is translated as CASSSDPRDYTEAFF.

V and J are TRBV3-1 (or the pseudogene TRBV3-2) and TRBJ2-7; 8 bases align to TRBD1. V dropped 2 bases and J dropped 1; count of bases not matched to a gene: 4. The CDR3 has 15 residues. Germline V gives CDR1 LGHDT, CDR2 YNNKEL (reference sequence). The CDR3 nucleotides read TGTGCCAGCAGCCAAACAGGGGGTCTTTCCTACGAGCAGTACTTC. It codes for CASSQTGGLSYEQYF.

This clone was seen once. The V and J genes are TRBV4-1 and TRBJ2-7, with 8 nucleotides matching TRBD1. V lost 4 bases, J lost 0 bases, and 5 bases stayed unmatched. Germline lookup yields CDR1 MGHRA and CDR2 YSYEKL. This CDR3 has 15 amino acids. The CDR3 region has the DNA TGCGCCAGCAGCCCGCGGACAGGGCCCTCCTACGAGCAGTACTTC. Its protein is CASSPRTGPSYEQYF.

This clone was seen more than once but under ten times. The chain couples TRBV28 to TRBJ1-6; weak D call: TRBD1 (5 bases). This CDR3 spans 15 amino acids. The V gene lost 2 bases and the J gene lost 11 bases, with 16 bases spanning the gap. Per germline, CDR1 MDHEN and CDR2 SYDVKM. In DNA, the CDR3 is TGTGCCAGCAGTTTACAGGGTATGGATGCGCCACCCCTCCACTTT. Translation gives CASSLQGMDAPPLHF.

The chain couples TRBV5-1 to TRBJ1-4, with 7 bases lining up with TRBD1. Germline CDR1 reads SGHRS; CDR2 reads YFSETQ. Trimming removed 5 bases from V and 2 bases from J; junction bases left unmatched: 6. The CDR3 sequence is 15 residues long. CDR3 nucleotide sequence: TGCGCCAGCAGAAACACAGGGGCCACTAATGAAAAACTGTTTTTT. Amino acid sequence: CASRNTGATNEKLFF.

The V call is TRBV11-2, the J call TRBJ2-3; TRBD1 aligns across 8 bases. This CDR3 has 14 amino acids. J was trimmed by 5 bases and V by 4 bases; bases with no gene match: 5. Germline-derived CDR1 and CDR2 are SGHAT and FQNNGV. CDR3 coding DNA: TGTGCCAGCAGCTGGGACAGGTTTGTAGATACGCAGTATTTT. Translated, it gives CASSWDRFVDTQYF.

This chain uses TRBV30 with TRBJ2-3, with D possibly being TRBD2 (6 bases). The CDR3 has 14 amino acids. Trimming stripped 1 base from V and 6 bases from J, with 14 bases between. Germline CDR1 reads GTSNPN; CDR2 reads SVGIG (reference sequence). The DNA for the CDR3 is TGTGCCTGGAGTGATCCGGGTGGGGGGGATACGCAGTATTTT. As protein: CAWSDPGGGDTQYF.

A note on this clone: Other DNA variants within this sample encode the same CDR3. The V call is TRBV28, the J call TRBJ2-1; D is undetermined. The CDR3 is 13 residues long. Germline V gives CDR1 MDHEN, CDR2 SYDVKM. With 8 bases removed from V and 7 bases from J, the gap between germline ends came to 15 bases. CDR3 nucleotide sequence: TGTGCCAGCTCCCTCGGAATTCGGAATGAGCAGTTCTTC. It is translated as CASSLGIRNEQFF.

The CDR3 bases are TGTGCCAGTAGTATGGGGTGGAGGGGGCGTTCTACCAAAAACATTCAGTACTTC. It yields the protein CASSMGWRGRSTKNIQYF. The rearrangement links TRBV19 to TRBJ2-4, with D perhaps TRBD1 (7 bases). V shed 3 bases and J shed 2 bases, with 20 bases lying between them. Germline-derived CDR1 and CDR2 are LNHDA and SQIVND (reference sequence). The CDR3 extends over 18 amino acids.

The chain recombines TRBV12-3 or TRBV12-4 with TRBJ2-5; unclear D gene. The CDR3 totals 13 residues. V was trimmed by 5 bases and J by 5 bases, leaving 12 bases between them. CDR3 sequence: CASSPSAGETQYF. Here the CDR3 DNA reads TGTGCCAGCAGTCCCTCGGCTGGGGAGACCCAGTACTTC.

DNA for the CDR3: TGTGCCAGCAGCTTCGCAGTGGGTGAAAAACTGTTTTTT. Protein sequence: CASSFAVGEKLFF. The rearrangement joins TRBV11-2 to TRBJ1-4; no clear D. CDR1 is SGHAT, CDR2 FQNNGV, per germline. The germline V and J ends were trimmed by 3 bases and 7 bases, with 9 bases remaining between them. The CDR3 runs to 13 residues. The variable domain in full, with the rest retrieved from reference TRBV11-2 and TRBJ1-4, is EAGVAQSPRYKIIEKRQSVAFWCNPISGHATLYWYQQILGQGPKLLIQFQNNGVVDDSQLPKDRFSAERLKGVDSTLKIQPAKLEDSAVYLCASSFAVGEKLFFGSGTQLSVL.

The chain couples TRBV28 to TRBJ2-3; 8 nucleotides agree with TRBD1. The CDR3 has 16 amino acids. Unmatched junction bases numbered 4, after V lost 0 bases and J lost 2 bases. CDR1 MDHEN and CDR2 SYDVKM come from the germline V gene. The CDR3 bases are TGTGCCAGCAGTTTATGGGGACAGGCAAACACAGATACGCAGTATTTT. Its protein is CASSLWGQANTDTQYF.

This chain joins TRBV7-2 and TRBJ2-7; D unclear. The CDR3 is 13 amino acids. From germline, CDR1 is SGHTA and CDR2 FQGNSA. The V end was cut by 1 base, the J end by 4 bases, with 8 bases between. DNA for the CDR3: TGTGCCAGCAGCTTAGGCCGATATTACGAGCAGTACTTC. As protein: CASSLGRYYEQYF.

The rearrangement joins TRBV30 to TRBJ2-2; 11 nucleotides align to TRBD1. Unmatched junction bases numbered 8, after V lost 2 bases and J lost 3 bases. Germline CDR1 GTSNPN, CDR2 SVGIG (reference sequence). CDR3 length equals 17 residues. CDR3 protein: CAWSSGQGAYHTGELFF. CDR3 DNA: TGTGCCTGGAGTTCTGGACAGGGGGCCTATCACACCGGGGAGCTGTTTTTT.

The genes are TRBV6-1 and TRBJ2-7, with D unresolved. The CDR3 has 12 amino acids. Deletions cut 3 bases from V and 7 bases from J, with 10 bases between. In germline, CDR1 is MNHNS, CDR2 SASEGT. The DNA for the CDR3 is TGTGCCAGCAGTGAGACCGCATGGGAGCAGTACTTC. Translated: CASSETAWEQYF.

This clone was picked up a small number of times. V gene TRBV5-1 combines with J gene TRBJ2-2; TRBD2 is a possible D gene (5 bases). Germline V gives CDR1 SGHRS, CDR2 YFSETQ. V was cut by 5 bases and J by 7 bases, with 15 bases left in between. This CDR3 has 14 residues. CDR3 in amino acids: CASSTTGEYGELFF. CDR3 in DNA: TGCGCCAGCAGTACCACCGGGGAATACGGGGAGCTGTTTTTT. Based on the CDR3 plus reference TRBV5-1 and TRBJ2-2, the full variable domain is KAGVTQTPRYLIKTRGQQVTLSCSPISGHRSVSWYQQTPGQGLQFLFEYFSETQRNKGNFPGRFSGRQFSNSRSEMNVSTLELGDSALYLCASSTTGEYGELFFGEGSRLTVL.

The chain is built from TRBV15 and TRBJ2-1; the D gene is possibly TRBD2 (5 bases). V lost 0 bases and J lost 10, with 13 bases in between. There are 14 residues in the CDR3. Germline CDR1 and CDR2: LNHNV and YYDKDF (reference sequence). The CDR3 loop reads CATSRDPATGEQFF. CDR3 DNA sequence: TGTGCCACCAGCAGAGACCCTGCCACGGGAGAGCAGTTCTTC.